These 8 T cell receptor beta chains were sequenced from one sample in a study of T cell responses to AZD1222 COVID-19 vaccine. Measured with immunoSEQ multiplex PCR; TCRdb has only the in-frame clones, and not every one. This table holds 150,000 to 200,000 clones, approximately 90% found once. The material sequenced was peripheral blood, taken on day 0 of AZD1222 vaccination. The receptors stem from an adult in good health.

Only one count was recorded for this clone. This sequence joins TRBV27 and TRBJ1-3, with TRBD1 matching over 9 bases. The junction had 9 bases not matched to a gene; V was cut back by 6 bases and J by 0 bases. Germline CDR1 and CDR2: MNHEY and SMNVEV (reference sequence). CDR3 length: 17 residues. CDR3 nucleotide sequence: TGTGCCAGCAGATCGGGACAGGGCGTATCCTCTGGAAACACCATATATTTT. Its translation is CASRSGQGVSSGNTIYF.

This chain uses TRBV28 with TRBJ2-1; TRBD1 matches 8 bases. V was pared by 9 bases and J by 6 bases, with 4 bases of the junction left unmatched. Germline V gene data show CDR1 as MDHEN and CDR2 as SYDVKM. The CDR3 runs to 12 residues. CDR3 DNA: TGTGCCAGTAGACAGGGGCGCAATGAGCAGTTCTTC. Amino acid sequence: CASRQGRNEQFF.

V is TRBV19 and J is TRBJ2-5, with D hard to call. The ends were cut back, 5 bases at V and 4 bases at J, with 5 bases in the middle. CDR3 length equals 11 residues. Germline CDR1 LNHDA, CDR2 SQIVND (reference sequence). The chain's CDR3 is CASSLRETQYF. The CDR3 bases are TGTGCCAGTAGTCTCAGAGAGACCCAGTACTTC. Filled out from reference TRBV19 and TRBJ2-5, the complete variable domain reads DGGITQSPKYLFRKEGQNVTLSCEQNLNHDAMYWYRQDPGQGLRLIYYSQIVNDFQKGDIAEGYSVSREKKESFPLTVTSAQKNPTAFYLCASSLRETQYFGPGTRLLVL.

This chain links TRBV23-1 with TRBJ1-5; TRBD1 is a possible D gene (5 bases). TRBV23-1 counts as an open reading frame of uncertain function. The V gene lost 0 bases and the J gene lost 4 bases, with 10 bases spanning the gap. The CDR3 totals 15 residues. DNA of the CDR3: TGCGCCAGCAGTCAATCGCGACAGCATAATCAGCCCCAGCATTTT. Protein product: CASSQSRQHNQPQHF.

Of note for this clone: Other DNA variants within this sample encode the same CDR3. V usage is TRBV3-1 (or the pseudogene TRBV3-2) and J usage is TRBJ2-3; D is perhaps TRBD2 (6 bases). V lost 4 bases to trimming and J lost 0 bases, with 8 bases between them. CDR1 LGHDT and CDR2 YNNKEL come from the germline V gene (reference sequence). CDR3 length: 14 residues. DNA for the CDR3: TGTGCCAGCAGCCGGGCGGGAAGCACAGATACGCAGTATTTT. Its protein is CASSRAGSTDTQYF.

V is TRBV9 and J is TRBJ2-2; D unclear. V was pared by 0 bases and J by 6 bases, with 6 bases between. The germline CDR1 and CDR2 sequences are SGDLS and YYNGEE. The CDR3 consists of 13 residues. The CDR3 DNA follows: TGTGCCAGCAGCGTAGGAGTTTCCGGGGAGCTGTTTTTT. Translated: CASSVGVSGELFF.

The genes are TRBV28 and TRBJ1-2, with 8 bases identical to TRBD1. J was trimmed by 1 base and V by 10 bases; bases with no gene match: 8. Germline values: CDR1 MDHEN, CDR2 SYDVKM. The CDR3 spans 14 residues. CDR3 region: CATRQGMLNYGYTF. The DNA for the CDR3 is TGTGCCACACGACAGGGGATGCTTAACTATGGCTACACCTTC.

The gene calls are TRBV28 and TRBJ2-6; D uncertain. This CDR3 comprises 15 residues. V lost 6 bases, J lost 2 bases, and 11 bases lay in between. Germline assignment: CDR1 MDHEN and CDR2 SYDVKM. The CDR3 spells CASSSGGAGANVLTF. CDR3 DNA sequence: TGTGCCAGCAGCTCCGGCGGAGCTGGGGCCAACGTCCTGACTTTC.